These 30 T cell receptor beta chains were sequenced from one sample in a study of blood T cell repertoires in COVID-19. The protocol was immunoSEQ multiplex PCR, while the TCRdb copy is restricted to in-frame clones and leaves out a portion. The sample yields 130,000 to 150,000 clones, around 80% seen once. The sequenced sample was peripheral blood. These receptors were taken from a human donor with acute or convalescent COVID-19. The donor label of this sample is uncertain.

The V gene is TRBV19, the J gene TRBJ1-2; 9 bases are a match to TRBD1. The CDR3 contains 17 residues. The trim removed 3 bases at V and 3 bases at J, leaving 11 bases unmatched. Germline CDR1 reads LNHDA; CDR2 reads SQIVND (reference sequence). The CDR3 protein is CASSILSGTGGYYGYTF. CDR3 in DNA: TGTGCCAGTAGTATTTTGTCTGGTACAGGGGGCTACTATGGCTACACCTTC.

The chain uses TRBV2 and TRBJ2-5; 9 nucleotides align to TRBD2. V gave up 6 bases and J gave up 6 bases; unmatched junction bases: 14. Germline V gene sequence: CDR1 SNHLY, CDR2 FYNNEI. The CDR3 consists of 16 residues. CDR3 residues: CASSPRAGGLGKTQYF. The CDR3, as DNA: TGTGCCAGCAGCCCGAGAGCGGGGGGCCTGGGAAAGACCCAGTACTTC.

Remarks on this clone: Other nucleotide sequences from this sample produce the same CDR3. This sequence joins TRBV15 and TRBJ1-5; unclear D gene. The V gene's germline CDR1 is LNHNV and CDR2 YYDKDF (reference sequence). Trimming removed 3 bases from V and 1 base from J, with 13 bases in between. The CDR3 covers 16 residues. The DNA of the CDR3 is TGTGCCACCAGCAGGGGTAAGGGAGGGAGCAATCAGCCCCAGCATTTT. Translating gives CATSRGKGGSNQPQHF.

This chain connects TRBV7-9 to TRBJ2-1, with 10 bases fitting TRBD2. Per the germline V gene, CDR1 is SEHNR and CDR2 is FQNEAQ (reference sequence). The ends lost 4 bases at V and 2 bases at J; junction bases unmatched: 5. The CDR3 totals 16 residues. This CDR3 is CASSSLAGTTYNEQFF. The CDR3, as DNA: TGTGCCAGCAGCTCACTAGCGGGGACAACCTACAATGAGCAGTTCTTC. The variable domain in full, with the rest retrieved from reference TRBV7-9 and TRBJ2-1, is DTGVSQNPRHKITKRGQNVTFRCDPISEHNRLYWYRQTLGQGPEFLTYFQNEAQLEKSRLLSDRFSAERPKGSFSTLEIQRTEQGDSAMYLCASSSLAGTTYNEQFFGPGTRLTVL.

The chain couples TRBV29-1 to TRBJ1-1; D remains ambiguous. With 6 bases removed from V and 5 bases from J, the gap between germline ends came to 13 bases. Germline lookup yields CDR1 SQVTM and CDR2 ANQGSEA. The CDR3 is made up of 12 amino acids. CDR3 amino acids: CSVPRANTEAFF. The CDR3 DNA is TGCAGCGTCCCAAGAGCGAATACTGAAGCTTTCTTT.

This chain links TRBV5-5 with TRBJ2-7, with a weak D call TRBD1 (6 bases). The germline V and J ends were trimmed by 3 bases and 8 bases, with 18 bases remaining between them. The CDR3 loop spans 14 amino acids. Germline values: CDR1 SGHKS, CDR2 YYEKEE (reference sequence). The CDR3 sequence: CASSSTLPGVKQYF. The CDR3 bases are TGTGCCAGCAGCTCCACCCTTCCAGGGGTCAAGCAGTACTTC.

This CDR3 is CASSEDTYSNQPQHF. The DNA for the CDR3 is TGTGCCAGCAGCGAGGACACTTATAGCAATCAGCCCCAGCATTTT. The chain couples TRBV6-5 to TRBJ1-5; tentative D call: TRBD1 (5 bases). The CDR3 has 15 residues. The V end lost 6 bases, the J end lost 0 bases, and 12 bases lay between the germline ends. Germline CDR1 reads MNHEY; CDR2 reads SVGAGI.

CDR3 nucleotide sequence: TGTGCCAGCAGCTTGGCGACCCAGGGTGGGGTAAGTCTCGGAGCTTTCTTT. This gives the protein CASSLATQGGVSLGAFF. The chain has TRBV5-6 and TRBJ1-1; D might be TRBD1 (5 bases). The CDR3 length is 17 residues. V dropped 0 bases and J dropped 10 bases, with 25 bases sitting between them. In germline, CDR1 is SGHDT, CDR2 YYEEEE. The full variable domain, its missing parts supplied by reference TRBV5-6 and TRBJ1-1, is DAGVTQSPTHLIKTRGQQVTLRCSPKSGHDTVSWYQQALGQGPQFIFQYYEEEERQRGNFPDRFSGHQFPNYSSELNVNALLLGDSALYLCASSLATQGGVSLGAFFGQGTRLTVV.

The V and J genes are TRBV7-9 and TRBJ2-3; the D is unclear. Germline lookup yields CDR1 SEHNR and CDR2 FQNEAQ (reference sequence). The V gene lost 5 bases and the J gene lost 4 bases, with 13 bases spanning the gap. The CDR3 spans 14 residues. The CDR3 DNA sequence: TGTGCCAGCAGCGCAAACCCGGTTGCAGATACGCAGTATTTT. This codes for CASSANPVADTQYF.

This chain connects TRBV6-6 to TRBJ1-1, with TRBD1 matching 8 bases. The germline gives CDR1 MNHNY, CDR2 SVGAGI (reference sequence). This CDR3 has 15 amino acids. V shed 2 bases and J 7 bases; nucleotides not matched to a gene: 9. CDR3 loop: CASSYPGDRPHEAFF. The CDR3 DNA sequence: TGTGCCAGCAGTTACCCCGGGGACAGGCCACATGAAGCTTTCTTT.

The rearrangement links TRBV4-3 to TRBJ2-3, with TRBD2 as a possible D gene (6 bases). Germline assignment: CDR1 LGHNA and CDR2 YSLEER. The V gene lost 2 bases and the J gene lost 1 base, with 10 bases spanning the gap. The CDR3 extends over 15 amino acids. The CDR3 sequence: CASSQSLAGTDTQYF. Here the CDR3 DNA reads TGCGCCAGCAGCCAATCTTTAGCGGGCACAGATACGCAGTATTTT.

This chain connects TRBV6-6 to TRBJ1-4; 9 bases line up with TRBD1. After removal of 8 bases from V and 5 bases from J, the junction contained 9 bases not matched to a gene. Per the germline V gene, CDR1 is MNHNY and CDR2 is SVGAGI (reference sequence). The CDR3 is 15 residues long. CDR3 sequence: CASALTGTGNEKLFF. CDR3 DNA: TGTGCCAGCGCCTTGACCGGGACAGGGAATGAAAAACTGTTTTTT.

This clone has only a few counts. The same CDR3 arises from other DNA sequences in this sample as well. The gene calls are TRBV3-1 (or the pseudogene TRBV3-2) and TRBJ1-2, with unresolved D. There are 14 residues in the CDR3. Trimming took 0 bases from V and 3 from J, leaving 8 bases between them. Germline CDR1 and CDR2: LGHDT and YNNKEL (reference sequence). The CDR3 spells CASSQDLADYGYTF. Written as DNA, the CDR3 is TGTGCCAGCAGCCAAGATTTGGCGGACTATGGCTACACCTTC.

This rearrangement joins TRBV9 to TRBJ1-3; the D gene is possibly TRBD1 (6 bases). The CDR3 covers 15 residues. V lost 2 bases to trimming and J lost 2 bases, with 11 bases between them. Germline lookup yields CDR1 SGDLS and CDR2 YYNGEE. In DNA, the CDR3 is TGTGCCAGCAGCGTGTCAGGGGATACTGGAAACACCATATATTTT. Translation: CASSVSGDTGNTIYF.

This chain connects TRBV29-1 to TRBJ1-1; weak D call: TRBD1 (6 bases). In germline, CDR1 is SQVTM, CDR2 ANQGSEA. Trimming left V 5 bases short and J 4 bases short, with 14 bases between. The CDR3 spans 13 residues. CDR3 region: CSVLIRGGTEAFF. The CDR3 nucleotides are TGCAGCGTTCTGATCAGGGGTGGCACTGAAGCTTTCTTT.

The rearrangement uses TRBV5-1 and TRBJ2-3, with D tentatively TRBD2 (5 bases). CDR1 SGHRS and CDR2 YFSETQ come from the germline V gene. The V end lost 3 bases, the J end lost 2 bases, and 13 bases lay between the germline ends. The CDR3 is 15 amino acids. The CDR3 loop reads CASSSGRVVTDTQYF. CDR3 bases: TGCGCCAGCAGCTCGGGAAGGGTTGTCACAGATACGCAGTATTTT.

The chain links TRBV18 to TRBJ2-1; 8 bases fit TRBD1. Germline V gene lookup returns CDR1 KGHSH and CDR2 LQKENI. Losses at the gene ends were 1 base for V and 3 bases for J; bases not matched to a gene: 5. This CDR3 has 16 amino acids. Here the CDR3 DNA reads TGTGCCAGCTCACCACTCGACAGGGGTCTCTACAATGAGCAGTTCTTC. Protein: CASSPLDRGLYNEQFF.

The chain has TRBV7-2 and TRBJ1-3; 8 positions match TRBD1. The CDR3 extends over 17 amino acids. CDR1 and CDR2 (germline): SGHTA, FQGNSA. V shed 1 base, J shed 2 bases, and the junction held 7 bases outside the gene matches. The CDR3 here is CASSLVSGQGAGNTIYF. The DNA for the CDR3 is TGTGCCAGCAGCTTAGTCTCTGGACAGGGAGCTGGAAACACCATATATTTT.

This chain joins TRBV6-6 and TRBJ1-5, with TRBD1 matching over 7 bases. V lost 7 bases and J lost 6; bases outside the gene matches: 6. Germline V lookup: CDR1 MNHNY, CDR2 SVGAGI (reference sequence). The CDR3 spans 13 residues. The CDR3: CASISTGAQPQHF. The CDR3 DNA reads TGTGCCAGCATTAGTACAGGGGCTCAGCCCCAGCATTTT.

J is TRBJ2-1 and V is TRBV7-9, with a tentative D call TRBD2 (5 bases). This CDR3 has 14 residues. Trimming left V 1 base short and J 7 bases short, with 11 bases between. Per germline, CDR1 SEHNR and CDR2 FQNEAQ (reference sequence). CDR3 coding DNA: TGTGCCAGCAGCTTAGGACTATATAGTAATGAGCAGTTCTTC. Its protein is CASSLGLYSNEQFF.

The DNA for the CDR3 is TGTGCCAGCAGCGTCTGGACTACAGATACGCAGTATTTT. Encoded protein: CASSVWTTDTQYF. This chain uses TRBV9 with TRBJ2-3, with D maybe TRBD2 (5 bases). The ends were cut back, 2 bases at V and 3 bases at J, with 7 bases in the middle. Germline V gives CDR1 SGDLS, CDR2 YYNGEE. The length of the CDR3 is 13 residues.

The chain links TRBV25-1 to TRBJ1-6; D may be TRBD1 (6 bases). Looked up from germline, CDR1 is MGHDK and CDR2 is SYGVNS. Deletions cut 4 bases from V and 10 bases from J, with 14 bases between. The CDR3 is 14 amino acids. Written as DNA, the CDR3 is TGTGCCAGCAGTGTCAGGGGAAGGGGCTCACCCCTCCACTTT. It codes for CASSVRGRGSPLHF.

CDR3 sequence: CAISESRGQTEQYF. CDR3 in DNA: TGTGCCATCAGTGAGTCGAGGGGGCAGACCGAGCAGTACTTC. The J gene is TRBJ2-7, the V gene TRBV10-3; TRBD1 matches at 7 bases. V shed 0 bases, J shed 6 bases, and the junction held 5 bases outside the gene matches. Germline V lookup: CDR1 ENHRY, CDR2 SYGVKD. This CDR3 has 14 amino acids.

This chain connects TRBV12-5 to TRBJ2-1; 9 positions agree with TRBD1. V lost 6 bases to trimming and J lost 5 bases; unmatched junction nucleotides: 5. Germline V gives CDR1 LGHNT, CDR2 FRNRAP. The CDR3 length is 14 residues. CDR3 region: CASGPGQGHNEQFF. CDR3 nucleotides: TGTGCTAGTGGACCGGGACAGGGCCACAATGAGCAGTTCTTC.

V usage is TRBV24-1 and J usage is TRBJ1-1, with D perhaps matching TRBD1 (6 bases). The germline CDR1 and CDR2 sequences are KGHDR and SFDVKD. Trimming removed 3 bases from V and 13 bases from J, with 23 bases in between. The CDR3 length is 15 residues. For the CDR3, the DNA is TGTGCCACCAGTGATGGAATGAGGGGGGGGTCAAAGCATTTCTTT. Residues: CATSDGMRGGSKHFF.

This clone occurred once. The rearrangement joins TRBV10-3 to TRBJ1-2; 7 nucleotides agree with TRBD1. The germline V gene encodes CDR1 ENHRY and CDR2 SYGVKD. V was pared by 0 bases and J by 10 bases, with 5 bases of the junction left unmatched. The CDR3 is 13 amino acids. The CDR3 spells CAISESGTAYYTF. The CDR3 coding sequence is TGTGCCATCAGTGAGTCAGGGACAGCCTACTACACCTTC.

This clone was recorded once. The chain has TRBV13 and TRBJ2-2; the match to TRBD2 covers 7 bases. This CDR3 has 15 residues. Germline assignment: CDR1 PRHDT and CDR2 FYEKMQ (reference sequence). J was trimmed by 2 bases and V by 2 bases; bases with no gene match: 2. CDR3 nucleotide sequence: TGTGCCAGCAGCTTAATAGCGGGTAACACCGGGGAGCTGTTTTTT. Protein product: CASSLIAGNTGELFF.

This chain uses TRBV11-2 with TRBJ2-2, with 7 bases lining up with TRBD1. The length of the CDR3 is 15 residues. Trimming removed 6 bases from V and 2 bases from J; junction bases left unmatched: 6. The germline CDR1 and CDR2 sequences are SGHAT and FQNNGV. The CDR3: CASRPGTANTGELFF. DNA for the CDR3: TGTGCCAGCAGACCCGGGACAGCCAACACCGGGGAGCTGTTTTTT.

The CDR3 is CASSSGTSGLNNEQFF. The CDR3, as DNA: TGCGCCAGCAGCTCAGGGACTAGCGGGCTCAACAATGAGCAGTTCTTC. The rearrangement links TRBV5-1 to TRBJ2-1, with TRBD2 identical over 12 bases. The ends lost 3 bases at V and 5 bases at J; junction bases unmatched: 6. CDR1 and CDR2 from the germline V gene are SGHRS and YFSETQ. This CDR3 has 16 amino acids.

This rearrangement joins TRBV28 to TRBJ2-1, with a weak D call TRBD1 (6 bases). This CDR3 contains 15 residues. Germline values: CDR1 MDHEN, CDR2 SYDVKM. The V gene lost 5 bases and the J gene lost 7 bases, with 18 bases spanning the gap. CDR3 sequence: CASSPPSTGRNEQFF. The CDR3 bases are TGTGCCAGCAGTCCCCCCTCGACAGGTCGGAATGAGCAGTTCTTC.